This T cell receptor (beta chain) was sequenced for a study of T cell responses to AZD1222 COVID-19 vaccine. With 2 bases clipped from V and 6 bases from J, the junction kept 6 bases outside the gene matches. Germline V CDR1 and CDR2: SGDLS, YYNGEE. This CDR3 spans 14 amino acids. Some clones are missing from TCRdb's copy, which holds only in-frame ones; the method was immunoSEQ multiplex PCR. The profile covers 69,000 or so clones, with more than 75% appearing a single time and 4.8% taken by the ten largest. On this clone itself: Its target is not known.

The study's findings and limits: Spike regions recognized by vaccine-associated CD4 TCRs spanned the protein, led by 160-218 and 743-854. Spike-specific TCR repertoires showed rising breadth and depth after two AZD1222 doses.

The chain couples TRBV9 to TRBJ2-3; TRBD1 agrees at 7 bases. The receptor comes from an adult who received the MenACWY meningococcal vaccine as a control. Sequencing was performed on peripheral blood, taken 28 days after the second dose of the MenACWY control vaccine. CDR3 in amino acids: CASSVTGLVDTQYF. The CDR3 bases are TGTGCCAGCAGCGTGACAGGGCTGGTGGATACGCAGTATTTT.